Sequencing of this T cell receptor (beta chain) was carried out in a study of cytotoxic CD8 clonotypes in ibrutinib-treated CLL (dated by TCRdb to the early 2020s). A note on the overall study: The cohort included roughly 15 treatment-naive and approximately twelve relapsed/refractory patients; about 18 were IGHV unmutated. Partial responses were observed in approximately 24 patients and complete responses in 2; after a median follow-up of 68 months, remission was maintained in about 15 patients and progression was observed in approximately 12. Response samples were taken after a median of 12 months on treatment, ranging from about 6 to 36 months. An average of roughly 270,000 productive templates and about 100,000 productive rearrangements was obtained per sample. Longitudinal samples were obtainable from about 30% of the 86 participants in the trial. Cryopreserved peripheral blood mononuclear cells were collected at three points: before therapy, at response, and at either sustained remission or disease progression. Patients were still on ibrutinib when every remission and progressive disease sample was collected.

As regards this clone: Its antigen is currently not known. One base away there is no much larger clone; base qualities are not given.

On a MiSeq, deep resolution sequencing aimed for a depth between 1 in 1 million and 1 in 200,000 T cells, with each clonotype covered about 9.9x on average. TCR beta libraries were generated with the immunoSEQ hsTCRB Kit. In the source study's methods: The data were analyzed with ImmunoSEQ Analyzer and ImmunoSEQ Data Assistant, and V, D and J gene assignments followed IMGT definitions. Clonality, which ranges from 0 to 1, was calculated as one minus the normalized Shannon entropy of productive rearrangement frequencies. Public clonotype analysis was restricted to overrepresented clonotypes comprising at least 0.05% of each patient's repertoire. Some twelve repertoires from age-matched healthy donors, obtained from immuneACCESS, served as clonality controls. The immuneACCESS repertoire file appears here via TCRdb, limited to in-frame rearrangements. These files lack a portion of the clones; in checked studies, under half of the deficit traces to unresolved V genes, and the cause of the others is not known. The V and J calls and the clone size are those of that table, but D and trimming were determined from the DNA. The table for this sample lists roughly 200,000 clones; approximately 68% of them were counted only once. The top ten clonotypes cover 13% of the sample.

Broader findings and caveats from the paper: Public clonotypes were rare and either shrank or stayed stable during treatment, and the rise in clonality at ibrutinib response reflected expansion of private clonotypes. Lymph node repertoires were not examined, and the timing of sampling was not matched between patients in sustained remission and those whose disease progressed. An increase in clonality was observed at ibrutinib response, with clonality remaining stable during sustained remission and falling back toward baseline at progression. Baseline clonality was found to be higher than that of age-matched healthy donors and was strongly correlated with circulating CD8+ T-cell counts.

This specimen's time point label, interpreted: less than 30 months on ibrutinib. For TCR beta library preparation, 1.5 to 2 micrograms of genomic DNA were extracted from the cryopreserved PBMCs. Longitudinal blood samples from CLL patients receiving ibrutinib monotherapy were subjected to high-throughput TCR beta sequencing. Patients were enrolled in a phase 2 open-label single-center ibrutinib monotherapy trial. The germline V gene encodes CDR1 SSHAT and CDR2 FNYEAQ (reference sequence). The CDR3 runs 15 residues from the cysteine to the phenylalanine. The kept DNA is CDR3 alone, 45 bases in frame from the first base. Relative to germline, V is missing 5 bases and J is missing 2 bases, with 4 bases of the junction outside any gene match.

This sequence uses TRBV7-7 and TRBJ2-3, with 10 bases aligning to TRBD2. The specimen comprised PBMCs, sampled after 24 months of ibrutinib treatment. This sequence originates from a human donor with chronic lymphocytic leukemia. Here is the DNA: TGTGCCAGCAGCCAGGGACTAGCGCACACAGATACGCAGTATTTT. It is translated as CASSQGLAHTDTQYF.